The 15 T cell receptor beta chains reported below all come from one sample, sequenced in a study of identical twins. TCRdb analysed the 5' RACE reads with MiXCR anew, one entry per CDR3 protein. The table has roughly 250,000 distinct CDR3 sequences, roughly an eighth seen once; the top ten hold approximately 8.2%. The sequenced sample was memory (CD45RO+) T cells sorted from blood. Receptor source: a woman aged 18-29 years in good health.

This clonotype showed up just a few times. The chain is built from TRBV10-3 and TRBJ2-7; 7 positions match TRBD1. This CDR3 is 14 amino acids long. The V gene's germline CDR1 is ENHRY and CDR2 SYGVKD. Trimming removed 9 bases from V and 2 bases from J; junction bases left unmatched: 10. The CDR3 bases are TGTGCCATTTGGCAGGGGGATAGGGCCTACGAGCAGTACTTC. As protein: CAIWQGDRAYEQYF.

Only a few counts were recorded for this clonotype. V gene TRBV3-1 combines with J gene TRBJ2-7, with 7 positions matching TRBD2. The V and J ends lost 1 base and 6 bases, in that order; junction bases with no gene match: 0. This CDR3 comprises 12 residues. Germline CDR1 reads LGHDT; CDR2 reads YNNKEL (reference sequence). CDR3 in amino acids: CASSQGGGEQYF. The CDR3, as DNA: TGTGCCAGCAGCCAAGGGGGGGGCGAGCAGTACTTC.

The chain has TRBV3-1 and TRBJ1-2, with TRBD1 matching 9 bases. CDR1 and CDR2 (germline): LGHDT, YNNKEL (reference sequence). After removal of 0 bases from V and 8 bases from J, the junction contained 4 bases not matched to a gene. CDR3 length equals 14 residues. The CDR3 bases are TGTGCCAGCAGCCAAGAGGGACAGGGTCGAGGCTACACCTTC. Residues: CASSQEGQGRGYTF.

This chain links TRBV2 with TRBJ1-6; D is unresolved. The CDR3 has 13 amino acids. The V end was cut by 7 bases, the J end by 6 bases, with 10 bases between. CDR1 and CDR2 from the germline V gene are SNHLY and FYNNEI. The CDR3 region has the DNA TGTGCCAGCACCCGGGTTCTTAATTCACCCCTCCACTTT. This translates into CASTRVLNSPLHF.

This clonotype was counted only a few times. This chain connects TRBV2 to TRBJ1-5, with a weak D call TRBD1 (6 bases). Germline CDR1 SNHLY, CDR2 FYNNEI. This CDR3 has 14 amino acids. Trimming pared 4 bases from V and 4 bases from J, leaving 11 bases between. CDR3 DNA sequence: TGTGCCAGCAGTGGACAGGCAATAAATCAGCCCCAGCATTTT. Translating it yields CASSGQAINQPQHF.

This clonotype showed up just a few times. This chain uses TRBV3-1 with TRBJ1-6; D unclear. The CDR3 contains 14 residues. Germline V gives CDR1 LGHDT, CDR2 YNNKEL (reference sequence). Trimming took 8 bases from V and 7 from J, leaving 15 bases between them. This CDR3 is CASWGSDRNSPLHF. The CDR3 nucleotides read TGTGCCAGCTGGGGTTCGGATCGGAATTCACCCCTCCACTTT.

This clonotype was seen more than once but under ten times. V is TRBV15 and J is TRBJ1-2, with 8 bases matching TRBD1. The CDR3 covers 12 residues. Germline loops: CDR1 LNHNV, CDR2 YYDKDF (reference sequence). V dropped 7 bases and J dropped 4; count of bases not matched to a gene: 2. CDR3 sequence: CATTGTGYGYTF. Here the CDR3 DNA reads TGTGCCACCACTGGGACAGGCTATGGCTACACCTTC. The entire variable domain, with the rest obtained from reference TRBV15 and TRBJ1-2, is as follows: DAMVIQNPRYQVTQFGKPVTLSCSQTLNHNVMYWYQQKSSQAPKLLFHYYDKDFNNEADTPDNFQSRRPNTSFCFLDIRSPGLGDTAMYLCATTGTGYGYTFGSGTRLTVV.

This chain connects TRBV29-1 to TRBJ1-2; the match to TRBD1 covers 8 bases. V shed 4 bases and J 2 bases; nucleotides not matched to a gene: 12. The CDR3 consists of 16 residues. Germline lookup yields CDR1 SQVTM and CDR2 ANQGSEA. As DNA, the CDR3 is TGCAGCGTTGGCGGACAGGGTAAAGTAAAGAACTATGGCTACACCTTC. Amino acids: CSVGGQGKVKNYGYTF.

CDR3 nucleotide sequence: TGTGCCAGCATCGTACTAGCGGGAGGCTTATATGAGCAGTTCTTC. This gives the protein CASIVLAGGLYEQFF. The chain recombines TRBV5-6 with TRBJ2-1; TRBD2 aligns across 12 bases. Germline V CDR1 and CDR2: SGHDT, YYEEEE. This CDR3 comprises 15 residues. Trimming took 6 bases from V and 8 from J; bases not matched to a gene: 9.

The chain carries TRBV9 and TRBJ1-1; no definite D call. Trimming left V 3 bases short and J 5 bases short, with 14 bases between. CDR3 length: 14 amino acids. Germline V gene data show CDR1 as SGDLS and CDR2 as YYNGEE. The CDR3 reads CASSEDPGGTEAFF. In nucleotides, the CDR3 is TGTGCCAGCAGCGAGGATCCGGGAGGTACTGAAGCTTTCTTT.

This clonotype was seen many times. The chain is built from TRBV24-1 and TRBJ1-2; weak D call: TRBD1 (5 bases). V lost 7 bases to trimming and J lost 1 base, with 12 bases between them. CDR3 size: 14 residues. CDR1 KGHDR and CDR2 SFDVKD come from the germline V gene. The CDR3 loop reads CATSPGGFNYGYTF. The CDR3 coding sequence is TGTGCCACCAGCCCCGGGGGGTTTAACTATGGCTACACCTTC.

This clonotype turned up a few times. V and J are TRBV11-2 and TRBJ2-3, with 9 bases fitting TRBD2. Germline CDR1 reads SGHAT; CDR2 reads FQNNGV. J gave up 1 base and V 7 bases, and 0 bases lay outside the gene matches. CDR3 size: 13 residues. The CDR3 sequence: CASKRGGTDTQYF. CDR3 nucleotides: TGTGCCAGCAAGCGGGGGGGCACAGATACGCAGTATTTT.

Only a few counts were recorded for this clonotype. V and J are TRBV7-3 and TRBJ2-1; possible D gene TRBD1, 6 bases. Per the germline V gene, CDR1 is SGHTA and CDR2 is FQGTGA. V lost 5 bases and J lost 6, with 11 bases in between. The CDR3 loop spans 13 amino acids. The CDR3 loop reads CASSPDRFNEQFF. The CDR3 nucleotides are TGTGCCAGCAGCCCAGACAGGTTCAATGAGCAGTTCTTC.

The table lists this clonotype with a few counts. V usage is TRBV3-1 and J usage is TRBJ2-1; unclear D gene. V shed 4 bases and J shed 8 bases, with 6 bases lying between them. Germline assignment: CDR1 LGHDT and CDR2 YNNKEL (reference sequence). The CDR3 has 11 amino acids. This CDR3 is CASSLLDEQFF. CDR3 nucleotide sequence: TGTGCCAGCAGCCTATTAGATGAGCAGTTCTTC.

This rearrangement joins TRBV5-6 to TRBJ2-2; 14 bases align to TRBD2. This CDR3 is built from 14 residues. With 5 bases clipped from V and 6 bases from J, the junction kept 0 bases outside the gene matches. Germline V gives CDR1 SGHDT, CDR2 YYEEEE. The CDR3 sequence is CASRGLAGAGELFF. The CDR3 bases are TGTGCCAGCAGGGGACTAGCGGGAGCCGGGGAGCTGTTTTTT.